These T cell receptor beta chains were read from a single sample in a study of blood T cell repertoires in COVID-19. Produced via immunoSEQ multiplex PCR; TCRdb's table is partial and in-frame only. The sample records roughly 150,000 clones, roughly 78% being singletons. The sequenced sample was PBMCs or T cells enriched from blood (not recorded which). These TCRs come from a woman aged 45-60 years who had recovered from COVID-19. Each CDR3 is given with its conserved first and last residue. The D gene is left open where the match is weak. Where a row states a size, it is once, few, many or the class of an expanded clone; other rows omit it.

clone_size,v_call,d_call,j_call,cdr3_aa,cdr3_nt
NA,TRBV27,NA,TRBJ1-6,CASSPAGAAYNSPLHF,TGTGCCAGCAGTCCCGCGGGTGCGGCCTATAATTCACCCCTCCACTTT
NA,TRBV15,NA,TRBJ2-3,CATSIQGDTQYF,TGTGCCACCAGCATTCAGGGAGATACGCAGTATTTT
few,TRBV12-3/TRBV12-4,NA,TRBJ2-1,CASRGTPGNEQFF,TGTGCCAGCAGAGGGACTCCGGGCAATGAGCAGTTCTTC
NA,TRBV19,TRBD1,TRBJ1-5,CASSVWDRSNQPQHF,TGTGCCAGTAGTGTTTGGGACAGGAGCAATCAGCCCCAGCATTTT
NA,TRBV9,NA,TRBJ1-1,CASSATRSAAVTEAFF,TGTGCCAGCAGCGCCACGAGGTCGGCAGCTGTCACTGAAGCTTTCTTT
once,TRBV18,NA,TRBJ1-1,CASSPDGTEAFF,TGTGCCAGCTCACCCGACGGGACTGAAGCTTTCTTT
few,TRBV5-6,NA,TRBJ1-6,CASSSYNSPLHF,TGTGCCAGCAGCTCTTATAATTCACCCCTCCACTTT
NA,TRBV7-8,NA,TRBJ1-1,CASSPSRRNTEAFF,TGTGCCAGCAGCCCGTCGCGGAGGAACACTGAAGCTTTCTTT
NA,TRBV28,NA,TRBJ1-5,CASSFRLERNQPQHF,TGTGCCAGCAGTTTCCGACTCGAACGCAATCAGCCCCAGCATTTT
NA,TRBV28,NA,TRBJ2-7,CASSPGSYYEQYF,TGTGCCAGCTCCCCAGGAAGCTACTACGAGCAGTACTTC
once,TRBV5-1,TRBD1,TRBJ1-4,CASSLETGNEKLFF,TGCGCCAGCAGCTTGGAGACAGGGAATGAAAAACTGTTTTTT
NA,TRBV3-1/TRBV3-2,TRBD1,TRBJ2-5,CASSPLGQGINQETQYF,TGTGCCAGCAGCCCACTTGGACAGGGTATAAATCAAGAGACCCAGTACTTC
NA,TRBV5-5,NA,TRBJ2-5,CASSLPQGLGRQAQYF,TGTGCCAGCAGCTTGCCCCAGGGGCTGGGGCGTCAGGCCCAGTACTTC
NA,TRBV28,NA,TRBJ1-5,CASSYPTGTSNQPQHF,TGTGCCAGCAGTTATCCGACAGGCACTAGCAATCAGCCCCAGCATTTT
NA,TRBV15,NA,TRBJ1-1,CATSRAENTEAFF,TGTGCCACCAGCAGAGCAGAGAACACTGAAGCTTTCTTT
NA,TRBV9,NA,TRBJ2-4,CASSDDRLAKNIQYF,TGTGCCAGCAGTGATGACAGGCTAGCCAAAAACATTCAGTACTTC
NA,TRBV7-9,TRBD1,TRBJ1-3,CASRSRTGASGNTIYF,TGTGCCAGCAGAAGCCGGACAGGGGCCTCTGGAAACACCATATATTTT
once,TRBV7-2,TRBD1,TRBJ1-3,CASSLLGGRSGNTIYF,TGTGCCAGCAGCTTGTTAGGGGGCCGCTCTGGAAACACCATATATTTT
few,TRBV5-4,NA,TRBJ2-2,CASSSQGVGTGELFF,TGTGCCAGCAGCTCCCAGGGTGTAGGGACCGGGGAGCTGTTTTTT
once,TRBV19,NA,TRBJ1-1,CASSWGHTEAFF,TGTGCCAGTAGTTGGGGGCACACTGAAGCTTTCTTT
NA,TRBV30,TRBD1,TRBJ1-5,CAWSGRQGNQPQHF,TGTGCCTGGAGTGGGCGACAGGGGAATCAGCCCCAGCATTTT
NA,TRBV5-1,NA,TRBJ1-1,CASSLWGSMDTEAFF,TGCGCCAGCAGCTTGTGGGGCTCAATGGACACTGAAGCTTTCTTT
few,TRBV28,NA,TRBJ1-4,CASSDTREGEKLFF,TGTGCCAGCAGCGATACCAGGGAGGGTGAAAAACTGTTTTTT
NA,TRBV4-1,TRBD1,TRBJ1-3,CASSHLTGGSGNTIYF,TGCGCCAGCAGCCATTTGACAGGGGGGTCTGGAAACACCATATATTTT
few,TRBV7-9,TRBD1,TRBJ1-2,CASSTDRGRNYGYTF,TGTGCCAGCAGCACCGACAGGGGGCGAAACTATGGCTACACCTTC
NA,TRBV5-1,TRBD1,TRBJ1-6,CASSLETGLGSPLHF,TGCGCCAGCAGCTTGGAGACAGGGTTGGGCTCACCCCTCCACTTT
NA,TRBV30,NA,TRBJ2-3,CAWSRVAGSTDTQYF,TGTGCCTGGAGTCGGGTAGCAGGGTCCACAGATACGCAGTATTTT
few,TRBV27,TRBD1,TRBJ2-7,CASGTGAYEQYF,TGTGCCAGCGGGACAGGGGCCTACGAGCAGTACTTC
NA,TRBV5-4,NA,TRBJ1-1,CASRRAQANTEAFF,TGTGCCAGCAGACGGGCACAGGCGAACACTGAAGCTTTCTTT
NA,TRBV2,NA,TRBJ2-1,CASGMGGARYNEQFF,TGTGCCAGCGGTATGGGTGGGGCGAGGTACAATGAGCAGTTCTTC
NA,TRBV28,NA,TRBJ1-1,CASSSVNTEAFF,TGTGCCAGCAGCTCCGTCAACACTGAAGCTTTCTTT
NA,TRBV28,NA,TRBJ1-2,CASSDRWYGYTF,TGTGCCAGCAGTGACAGGTGGTATGGCTACACCTTC
NA,TRBV7-9,NA,TRBJ1-2,CASSFTGANYGYTF,TGTGCCAGCAGCTTCACAGGTGCTAACTATGGCTACACCTTC
NA,TRBV5-1,TRBD1,TRBJ2-2,CASSSGQGNTGELFF,TGCGCCAGCAGCTCAGGACAGGGAAACACCGGGGAGCTGTTTTTT
NA,TRBV7-2,TRBD1,TRBJ1-2,CASSYLEGAFYGYTF,TGTGCCAGCAGTTACCTCGAGGGGGCCTTCTATGGCTACACCTTC
NA,TRBV14,TRBD1,TRBJ2-5,CASSQDKGTVQETQYF,TGTGCCAGCAGCCAAGATAAGGGGACAGTCCAAGAGACCCAGTACTTC
NA,TRBV29-1,TRBD1,TRBJ1-2,CSVRDRDYYGYTF,TGCAGCGTACGGGACAGGGACTACTATGGCTACACCTTC
NA,TRBV14,NA,TRBJ1-4,CASSQDAWQKLFF,TGTGCCAGCAGCCAAGACGCTTGGCAAAAACTGTTTTTT
once,TRBV28,NA,TRBJ1-2,CASSPMGGIYGYTF,TGTGCCAGCAGCCCCATGGGAGGAATCTATGGCTACACCTTC
NA,TRBV10-3,NA,TRBJ2-1,CAISVRASASSYNEQFF,TGTGCCATCAGTGTTCGGGCTAGCGCCAGCTCCTACAATGAGCAGTTCTTC
NA,TRBV20-1,NA,TRBJ1-1,CSASRGNPNTEAFF,TGCAGTGCTAGTAGGGGGAACCCGAACACTGAAGCTTTCTTT
NA,TRBV7-2,TRBD1,TRBJ2-2,CASSFSTGANTGELFF,TGTGCCAGCAGCTTCTCTACAGGGGCGAACACCGGGGAGCTGTTTTTT
NA,TRBV9,NA,TRBJ2-1,CASSVGHLGTPSYNEQFF,TGTGCCAGCAGCGTGGGTCATCTAGGAACCCCCTCCTACAATGAGCAGTTCTTC
few,TRBV3-1/TRBV3-2,NA,TRBJ1-4,CASRQGPNEKLFF,TGTGCCAGCAGACAGGGACCTAATGAAAAACTGTTTTTT
NA,TRBV9,NA,TRBJ1-4,CASSVTGRQLFF,TGTGCCAGCAGCGTTACAGGACGACAACTGTTTTTT
NA,TRBV19,TRBD1,TRBJ1-4,CASTYRGTNEKLFF,TGTGCCAGTACCTACAGGGGGACTAATGAAAAACTGTTTTTT
NA,TRBV5-1,TRBD1,TRBJ1-1,CASSSTGGRNTEAFF,TGCGCCAGCAGCTCGACAGGGGGTAGAAACACTGAAGCTTTCTTT
NA,TRBV15,NA,TRBJ1-6,CATNGEGPPDSPLHF,TGTGCCACCAACGGGGAGGGGCCCCCCGACTCACCCCTCCACTTT
NA,TRBV3-1/TRBV3-2,NA,TRBJ1-2,CASSQFGTFYTF,TGTGCCAGCAGCCAATTCGGGACATTCTACACCTTC
NA,TRBV3-1/TRBV3-2,TRBD1,TRBJ1-2,CASSHGQGAGTF,TGTGCCAGCAGCCATGGACAGGGGGCCGGCACCTTC
NA,TRBV7-9,TRBD1,TRBJ1-5,CASSFGQGSLGPQHF,TGTGCCAGCAGCTTTGGACAGGGGTCCTTAGGGCCCCAGCATTTT
NA,TRBV10-3,NA,TRBJ1-1,CAIGVLNTEAFF,TGTGCCATCGGAGTCTTGAACACTGAAGCTTTCTTT
NA,TRBV19,NA,TRBJ1-3,CASGQNSGNTIYF,TGTGCCAGTGGACAGAACTCTGGAAACACCATATATTTT
NA,TRBV27,TRBD1,TRBJ2-5,CASSLLSIRTGPQETQYF,TGTGCCAGCAGTTTATTGTCAATCCGGACAGGGCCGCAAGAGACCCAGTACTTC
NA,TRBV5-1,TRBD1,TRBJ1-1,CASSLEAGTGGRRAFF,TGCGCCAGCAGCTTGGAGGCCGGGACAGGGGGCAGGAGGGCTTTCTTT
few,TRBV19,TRBD2,TRBJ2-3,CASSIETTSGGITDTQYF,TGTGCCAGTAGTATTGAGACGACTAGCGGGGGGATCACAGATACGCAGTATTTT
many,TRBV21-1,NA,TRBJ2-7,CASAGTGKYEQYF,TGTGCCAGCGCCGGGACAGGGAAATACGAGCAGTACTTC
few,TRBV19,TRBD1,TRBJ1-1,CASRGQGAITEAFF,TGTGCCAGTAGGGGACAGGGGGCTATCACTGAAGCTTTCTTT
NA,TRBV9,NA,TRBJ2-3,CASSVQGSTDTQYF,TGTGCCAGCAGCGTCCAGGGGAGCACAGATACGCAGTATTTT
once,TRBV5-1,TRBD1,TRBJ1-1,CASSLERTGGENTEAFF,TGCGCCAGCAGCTTGGAGCGGACAGGGGGGGAGAACACTGAAGCTTTCTTT